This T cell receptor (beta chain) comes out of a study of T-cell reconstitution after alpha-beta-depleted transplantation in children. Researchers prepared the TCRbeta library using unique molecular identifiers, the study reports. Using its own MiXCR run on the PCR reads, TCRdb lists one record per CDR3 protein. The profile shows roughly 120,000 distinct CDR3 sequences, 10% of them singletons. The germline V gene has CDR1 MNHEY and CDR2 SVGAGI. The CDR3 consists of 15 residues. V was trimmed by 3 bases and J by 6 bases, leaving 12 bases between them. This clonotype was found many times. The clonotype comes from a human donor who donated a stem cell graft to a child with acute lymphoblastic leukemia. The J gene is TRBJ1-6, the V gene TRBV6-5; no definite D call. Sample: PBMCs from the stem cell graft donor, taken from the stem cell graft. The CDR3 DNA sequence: TGTGCCAGCAGTTATAGGGTATCTCGTAATTCACCCCTCCACTTT. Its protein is CASSYRVSRNSPLHF.